This TCR beta chain was retrieved from a study of naive and memory T cell subsets. As concerns this clonotype: What it binds is not known.

The beta constant-region primer was an equimolar mix of two oligonucleotides covering TRBC1 and TRBC2. Four rounds of PCR amplified the ligated cDNA using nested alpha and beta constant-region primers plus SP2. TCRdb recomputed calls from the UMI-ligation and nested PCR reads with MiXCR, one row per CDR3 protein. The sample consists of under 150,000 distinct CDR3 sequences, over 15% of them appearing once. Findings of the study overall: Clonotypes here are unpaired alpha or beta chain sequences. Over 85% of naive TCR sequences appeared only once, unlike memory subsets.

Trimming cost V 3 bases and J 0 bases, with 18 bases left between them. CDR3 length equals 17 residues. Germline CDR1 is DFQATT and CDR2 is SNEGSKA (reference sequence). The J gene is TRBJ1-5, the V gene TRBV20-1; D unclear. Sequencing input: naive CD4+ T cells from blood. The clonotype comes from a human donor in good health. The chain's CDR3 is CSASEFGQYFSNQPQHF. DNA for the CDR3: TGCAGTGCTAGTGAGTTTGGGCAGTACTTTAGCAATCAGCCCCAGCATTTT.